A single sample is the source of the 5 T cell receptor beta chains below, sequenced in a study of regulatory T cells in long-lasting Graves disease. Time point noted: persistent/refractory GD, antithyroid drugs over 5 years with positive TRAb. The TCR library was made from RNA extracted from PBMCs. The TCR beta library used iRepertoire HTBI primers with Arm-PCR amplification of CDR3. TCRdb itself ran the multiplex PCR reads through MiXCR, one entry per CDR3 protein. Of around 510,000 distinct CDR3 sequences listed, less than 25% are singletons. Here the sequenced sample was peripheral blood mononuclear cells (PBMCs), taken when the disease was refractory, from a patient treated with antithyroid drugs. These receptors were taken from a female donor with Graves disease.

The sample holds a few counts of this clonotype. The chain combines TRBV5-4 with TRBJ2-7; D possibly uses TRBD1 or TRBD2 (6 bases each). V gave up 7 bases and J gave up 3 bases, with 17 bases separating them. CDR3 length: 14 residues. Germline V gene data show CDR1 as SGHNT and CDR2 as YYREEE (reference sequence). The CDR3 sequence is CASHRGPVDYEQYF. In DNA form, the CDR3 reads TGTGCCAGCCACCGGGGGCCTGTAGACTACGAGCAGTACTTC.

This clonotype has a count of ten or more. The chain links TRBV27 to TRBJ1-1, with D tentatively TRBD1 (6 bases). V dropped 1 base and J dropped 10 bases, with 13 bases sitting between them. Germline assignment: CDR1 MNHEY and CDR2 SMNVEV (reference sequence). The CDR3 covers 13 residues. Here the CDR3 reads CASSLLGGLSAFF. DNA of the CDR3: TGTGCCAGCAGTTTATTAGGGGGGCTTTCAGCTTTCTTT.

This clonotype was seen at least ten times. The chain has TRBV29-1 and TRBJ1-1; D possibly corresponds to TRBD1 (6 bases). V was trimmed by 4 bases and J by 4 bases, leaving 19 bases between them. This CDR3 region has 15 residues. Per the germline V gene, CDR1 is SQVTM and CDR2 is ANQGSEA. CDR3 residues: CSVGALRGASTEAFF. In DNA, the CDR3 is TGCAGCGTTGGGGCCTTAAGGGGGGCGAGCACTGAAGCTTTCTTT.

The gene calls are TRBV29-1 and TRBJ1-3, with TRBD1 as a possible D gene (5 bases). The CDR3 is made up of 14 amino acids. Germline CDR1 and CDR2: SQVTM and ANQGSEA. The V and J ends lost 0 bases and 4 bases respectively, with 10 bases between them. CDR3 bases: TGCAGCGTTGAAGACGACAGCGCAGGAAACACCATATATTTT. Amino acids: CSVEDDSAGNTIYF.

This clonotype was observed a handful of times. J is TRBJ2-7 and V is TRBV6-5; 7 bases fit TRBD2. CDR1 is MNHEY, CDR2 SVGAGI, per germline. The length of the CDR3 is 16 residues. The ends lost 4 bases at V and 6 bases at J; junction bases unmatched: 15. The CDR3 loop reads CASSSTSAYPISEQYF. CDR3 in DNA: TGTGCCAGCAGTTCTACTAGCGCTTACCCCATTTCCGAGCAGTACTTC.